This T cell receptor beta chain was sequenced for a study of T-cell memory formation after mild COVID-19. TCRdb fed the 5' RACE reads into MiXCR, producing one record per CDR3 protein. The data show 350,000 or so distinct CDR3 sequences, less than 25% seen once. This clonotype was seen a few times. Germline trimming cut 5 bases from V and 0 bases from J; bases unmatched to any gene: 5. CDR1 SGHTA and CDR2 FQGNSA come from the germline V gene. The CDR3 contains 16 residues. The TCR comes from a man aged 18 to 29 who had mild COVID-19 (a few samples of this study predate the infection). Cell type and time point are not known. The gene calls are TRBV7-2 and TRBJ1-4; 8 nucleotides agree with TRBD1. Sequencing was performed on PBMCs or a T cell subset sorted from them (not recorded which). CDR3 bases: TGTGCCAGCAGCCGGACAGGGAGCGCAACTAATGAAAAACTGTTTTTT. It specifies CASSRTGSATNEKLFF.